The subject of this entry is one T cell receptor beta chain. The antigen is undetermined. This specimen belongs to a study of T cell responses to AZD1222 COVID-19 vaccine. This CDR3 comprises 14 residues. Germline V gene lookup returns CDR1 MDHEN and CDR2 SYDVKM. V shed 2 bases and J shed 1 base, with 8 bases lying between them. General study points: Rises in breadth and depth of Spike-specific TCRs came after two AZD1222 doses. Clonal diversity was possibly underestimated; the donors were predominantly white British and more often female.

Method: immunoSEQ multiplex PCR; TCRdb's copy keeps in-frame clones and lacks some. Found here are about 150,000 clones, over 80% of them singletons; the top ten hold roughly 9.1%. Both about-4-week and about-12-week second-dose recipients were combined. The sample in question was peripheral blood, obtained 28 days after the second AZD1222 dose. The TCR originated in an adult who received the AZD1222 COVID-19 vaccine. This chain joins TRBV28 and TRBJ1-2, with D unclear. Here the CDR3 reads CASSLGGHNYGYTF. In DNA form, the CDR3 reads TGTGCCAGCAGTTTAGGAGGGCATAACTATGGCTACACCTTC.